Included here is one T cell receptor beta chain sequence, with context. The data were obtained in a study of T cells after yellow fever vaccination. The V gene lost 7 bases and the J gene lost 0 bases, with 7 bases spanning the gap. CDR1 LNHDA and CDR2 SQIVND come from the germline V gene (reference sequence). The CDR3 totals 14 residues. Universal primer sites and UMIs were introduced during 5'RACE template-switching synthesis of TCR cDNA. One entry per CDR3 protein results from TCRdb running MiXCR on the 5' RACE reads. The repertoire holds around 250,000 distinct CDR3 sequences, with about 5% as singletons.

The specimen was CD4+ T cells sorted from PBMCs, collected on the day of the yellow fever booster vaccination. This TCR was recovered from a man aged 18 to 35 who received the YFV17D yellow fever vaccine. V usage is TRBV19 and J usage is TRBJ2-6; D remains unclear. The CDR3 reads CASTAVSGANVLTF. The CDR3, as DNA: TGTGCCAGTACTGCGGTCTCTGGGGCCAACGTCCTGACTTTC.